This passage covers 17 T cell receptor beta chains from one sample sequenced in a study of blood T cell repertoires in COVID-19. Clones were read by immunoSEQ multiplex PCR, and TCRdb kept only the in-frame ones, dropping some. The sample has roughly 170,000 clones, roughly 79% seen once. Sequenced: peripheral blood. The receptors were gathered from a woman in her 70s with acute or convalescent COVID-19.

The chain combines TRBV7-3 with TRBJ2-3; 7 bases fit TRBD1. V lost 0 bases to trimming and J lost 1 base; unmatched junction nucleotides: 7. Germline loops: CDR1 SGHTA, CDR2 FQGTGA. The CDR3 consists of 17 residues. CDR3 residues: CASSLTVTGYGTDTQYF. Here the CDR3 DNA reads TGTGCCAGCAGCTTAACCGTGACAGGGTATGGCACAGATACGCAGTATTTT.

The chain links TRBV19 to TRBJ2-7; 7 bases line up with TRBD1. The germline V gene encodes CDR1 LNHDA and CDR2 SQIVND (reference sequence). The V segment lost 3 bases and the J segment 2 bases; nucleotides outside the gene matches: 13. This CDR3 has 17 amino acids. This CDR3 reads CASSMGPGQRSAYEQYF. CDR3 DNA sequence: TGTGCCAGTAGTATGGGGCCGGGACAGCGATCGGCCTACGAGCAGTACTTC. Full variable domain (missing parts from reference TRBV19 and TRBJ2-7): DGGITQSPKYLFRKEGQNVTLSCEQNLNHDAMYWYRQDPGQGLRLIYYSQIVNDFQKGDIAEGYSVSREKKESFPLTVTSAQKNPTAFYLCASSMGPGQRSAYEQYFGPGTRLTVT.

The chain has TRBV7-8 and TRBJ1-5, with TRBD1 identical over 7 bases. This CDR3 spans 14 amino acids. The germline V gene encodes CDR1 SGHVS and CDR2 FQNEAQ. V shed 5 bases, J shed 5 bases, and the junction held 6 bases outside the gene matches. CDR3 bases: TGTGCCAGCAGCCGAGACAGGGCTGATCAGCCCCAGCATTTT. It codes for CASSRDRADQPQHF.

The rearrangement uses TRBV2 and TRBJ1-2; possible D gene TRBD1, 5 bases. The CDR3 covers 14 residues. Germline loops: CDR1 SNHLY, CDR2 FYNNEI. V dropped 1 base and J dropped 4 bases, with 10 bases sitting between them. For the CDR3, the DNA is TGTGCCAGCAGTGAAGAGGGGTCTGGCTATGGCTACACCTTC. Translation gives CASSEEGSGYGYTF. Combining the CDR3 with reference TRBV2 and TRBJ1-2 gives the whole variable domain EPEVTQTPSHQVTQMGQEVILRCVPISNHLYFYWYRQILGQKVEFLVSFYNNEISEKSEIFDDQFSVERPDGSNFTLKIRSTKLEDSAMYFCASSEEGSGYGYTFGSGTRLTVV.

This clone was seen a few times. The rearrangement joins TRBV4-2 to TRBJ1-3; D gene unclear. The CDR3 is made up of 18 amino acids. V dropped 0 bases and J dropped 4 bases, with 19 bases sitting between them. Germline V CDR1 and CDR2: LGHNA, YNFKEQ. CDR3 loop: CASSQESKVGDGGNTIYF. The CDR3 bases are TGTGCCAGCAGCCAAGAATCAAAGGTGGGAGACGGAGGAAACACCATATATTTT.

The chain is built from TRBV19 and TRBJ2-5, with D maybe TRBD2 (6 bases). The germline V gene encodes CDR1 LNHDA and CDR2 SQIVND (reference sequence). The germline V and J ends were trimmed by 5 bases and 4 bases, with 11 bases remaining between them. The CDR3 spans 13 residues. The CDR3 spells CASSAGRGETQYF. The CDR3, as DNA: TGTGCCAGTAGTGCGGGACGGGGAGAGACCCAGTACTTC.

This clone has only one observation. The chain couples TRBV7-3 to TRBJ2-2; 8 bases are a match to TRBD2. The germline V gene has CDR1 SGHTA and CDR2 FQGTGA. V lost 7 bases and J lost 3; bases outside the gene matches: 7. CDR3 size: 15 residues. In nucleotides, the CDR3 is TGTGCCAGCAACATAGCGGGAATTGACACCGGGGAGCTGTTTTTT. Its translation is CASNIAGIDTGELFF. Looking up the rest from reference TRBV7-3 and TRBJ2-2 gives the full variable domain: GAGVSQTPSNKVTEKGKYVELRCDPISGHTALYWYRQSLGQGPEFLIYFQGTGAADDSGLPNDRFFAVRPEGSVSTLKIQRTERGDSAVYLCASNIAGIDTGELFFGEGSRLTVL.

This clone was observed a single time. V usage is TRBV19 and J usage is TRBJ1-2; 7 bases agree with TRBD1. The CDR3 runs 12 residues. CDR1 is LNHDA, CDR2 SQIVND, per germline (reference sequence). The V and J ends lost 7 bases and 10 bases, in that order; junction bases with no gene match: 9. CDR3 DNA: TGTGCCAGTACGAGGACAGGTGCCCACTACACCTTC. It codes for CASTRTGAHYTF.

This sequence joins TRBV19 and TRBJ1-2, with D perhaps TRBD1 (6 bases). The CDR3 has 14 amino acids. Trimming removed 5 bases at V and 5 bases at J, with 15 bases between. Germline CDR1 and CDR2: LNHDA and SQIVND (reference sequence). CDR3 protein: CASSVLSGVYGYTF. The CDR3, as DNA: TGTGCCAGTAGTGTGCTGTCAGGGGTTTATGGCTACACCTTC. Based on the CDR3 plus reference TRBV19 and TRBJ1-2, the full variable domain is DGGITQSPKYLFRKEGQNVTLSCEQNLNHDAMYWYRQDPGQGLRLIYYSQIVNDFQKGDIAEGYSVSREKKESFPLTVTSAQKNPTAFYLCASSVLSGVYGYTFGSGTRLTVV.

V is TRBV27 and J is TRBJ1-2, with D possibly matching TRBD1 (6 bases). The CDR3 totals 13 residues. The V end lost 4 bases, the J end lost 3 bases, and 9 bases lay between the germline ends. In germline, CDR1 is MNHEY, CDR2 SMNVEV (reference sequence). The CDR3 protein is CASSSRGDYGYTF. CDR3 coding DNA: TGTGCCAGCAGTTCCAGGGGTGACTATGGCTACACCTTC.

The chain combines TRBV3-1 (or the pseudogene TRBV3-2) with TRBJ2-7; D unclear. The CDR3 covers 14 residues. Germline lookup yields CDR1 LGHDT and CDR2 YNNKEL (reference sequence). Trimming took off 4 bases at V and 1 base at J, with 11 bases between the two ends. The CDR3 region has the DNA TGTGCCAGCAGCCGCAACCCCCAGTCCTACGAGCAGTACTTC. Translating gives CASSRNPQSYEQYF.

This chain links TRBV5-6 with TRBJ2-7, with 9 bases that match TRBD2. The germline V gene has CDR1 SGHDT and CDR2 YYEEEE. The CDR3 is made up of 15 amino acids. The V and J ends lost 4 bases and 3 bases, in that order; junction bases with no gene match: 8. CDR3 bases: TGTGCCAGCAGCGTCAGCGGGACTAGCAGCTACGAGCAGTACTTC. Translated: CASSVSGTSSYEQYF.

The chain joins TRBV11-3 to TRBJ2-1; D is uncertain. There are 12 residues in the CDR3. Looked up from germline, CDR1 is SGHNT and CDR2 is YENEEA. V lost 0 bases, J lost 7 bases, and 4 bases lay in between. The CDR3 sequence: CASSLDRNEQFF. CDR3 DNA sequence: TGTGCCAGCAGCTTAGATCGGAATGAGCAGTTCTTC.

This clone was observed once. CDR3 residues: CASSLLAGGQDTQYF. As DNA, the CDR3 is TGTGCCAGCAGCTTACTAGCGGGAGGTCAAGATACGCAGTATTTT. The chain uses TRBV7-3 and TRBJ2-3; 11 bases are a match to TRBD2. The CDR3 runs to 15 residues. Trimming took 2 bases from V and 5 from J; bases not matched to a gene: 3. Germline CDR1 reads SGHTA; CDR2 reads FQGTGA.

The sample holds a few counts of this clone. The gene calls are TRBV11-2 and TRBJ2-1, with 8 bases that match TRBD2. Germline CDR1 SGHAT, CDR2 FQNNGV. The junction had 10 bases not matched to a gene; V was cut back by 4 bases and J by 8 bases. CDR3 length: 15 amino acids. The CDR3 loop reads CASSSPGTSTYEQFF. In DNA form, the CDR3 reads TGTGCCAGCAGCTCGCCCGGGACTAGTACCTATGAGCAGTTCTTC.

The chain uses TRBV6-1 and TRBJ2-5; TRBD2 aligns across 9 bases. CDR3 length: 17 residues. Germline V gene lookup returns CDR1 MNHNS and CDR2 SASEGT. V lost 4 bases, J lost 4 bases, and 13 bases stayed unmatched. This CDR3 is CASSVTGGREGRETQYF. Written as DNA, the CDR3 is TGTGCCAGCAGTGTAACAGGAGGGCGGGAGGGTAGAGAGACCCAGTACTTC.

The CDR3 bases are TGTGCCAGCAGCCAAACAGGAACAGGGGGCAATCAGCCCCAGCATTTT. This encodes CASSQTGTGGNQPQHF. The rearrangement joins TRBV3-1 (or the pseudogene TRBV3-2) to TRBJ1-5; 7 bases map to TRBD1. After removal of 2 bases from V and 2 bases from J, the junction contained 6 bases not matched to a gene. Germline CDR1 LGHDT, CDR2 YNNKEL (reference sequence). The CDR3 contains 16 residues.